The rows below give T cell receptor beta chains drawn from one sample of a study of a mutant IDH1 vaccine in newly diagnosed glioma. The antigens these receptors bind are not known. Assay: immunoSEQ multiplex PCR; the TCRdb copy retains only in-frame clones and omits some. The sample lists about 36,000 clones, about 75% occurring once. Sequenced material: PBMCs, taken from a glioma patient whose treatment included an IDH1 peptide vaccine. The receptors originated from a man aged 35 to 55 with glioma. CDR3s include the opening cysteine and the closing phenylalanine or tryptophan. A D gene is named only where the DNA matches it firmly. Not every row has a clone size; where given, it reads once, few, many or a size class.

size,V,D,J,DNA,CDR3
-,TRBV27,-,TRBJ2-7,TGTGCCAGCAGTCCCAACCGGATCTCCTACGAGCAGTACTTC,CASSPNRISYEQYF
-,TRBV30,-,TRBJ2-1,TGTGCCTGGAGTGTGGAGTTCAATGAGCAGTTCTTC,CAWSVEFNEQFF
-,TRBV19,-,TRBJ1-5,TGTGCCAGTAGTATCGGCCCCGGACGGCCCGGTGGGCAGCCCCAGCATTTT,CASSIGPGRPGGQPQHF
-,TRBV5-6,TRBD1,TRBJ1-2,TGTGCCAGCAGCTTAGATAGGGGGCACGGCTACACCTTC,CASSLDRGHGYTF
once,TRBV6-1,TRBD2,TRBJ2-1,TGTGCCAGCAGTGGACTCGGACTAGCGGGAGGGCCCAGTGAGCAGTTCTTC,CASSGLGLAGGPSEQFF
few,TRBV9,TRBD1,TRBJ2-7,TGTGCCAGCAGCTCGGGGACAGGGATCGAGCAGTACTTC,CASSSGTGIEQYF
-,TRBV5-6,-,TRBJ1-6,TGTGCCAGCAGCTTGGCACAGGGAGGCAATTCACCCCTCCACTTT,CASSLAQGGNSPLHF
-,TRBV11-2,-,TRBJ2-1,TGTGCCAGCAGCTTCGGCTACGTGGAGAATGAGCAGTTCTTC,CASSFGYVENEQFF
-,TRBV15,-,TRBJ2-7,TGTGCCACCAGCAGAGATACAGGGAATTACCTGGGCGAGCAGTACTTC,CATSRDTGNYLGEQYF
once,TRBV5-1,-,TRBJ1-1,TGCGCCAGCAGCTCAGGACAGAGGAACACTGAAGCTTTCTTT,CASSSGQRNTEAFF
-,TRBV28,TRBD1,TRBJ1-1,TGTGCCAGCAGCTCGGACAGGGTGTTTACTTTCTTT,CASSSDRVFTFF
-,TRBV7-9,-,TRBJ2-2,TGTGCCAGCAGCTTAGTGGAGGGCGGGGAGCTGTTTTTT,CASSLVEGGELFF
-,TRBV11-2,-,TRBJ1-2,TGTGCCAGCAGCTTAGATATTTTAGGTGGCTACACCTTC,CASSLDILGGYTF
few,TRBV10-1,-,TRBJ1-1,TGCGCCAGCCAGTACAACAGAGACACTGAAGCTTTCTTT,CASQYNRDTEAFF
-,TRBV11-2,-,TRBJ1-1,TGTGCCAGCAGCTTAAGTCAGGGCACTGAAGCTTTCTTT,CASSLSQGTEAFF
-,TRBV4-1,TRBD2,TRBJ2-1,TGCGCCAGCAGCCGCCCAATTAGCGGGAGGGCCACCAATGAGCAGTTCTTC,CASSRPISGRATNEQFF
-,TRBV14,-,TRBJ1-3,TGTGCCAGCAATGTCGGGGGGACAGGAAACACCATATATTTT,CASNVGGTGNTIYF
few,TRBV7-9,TRBD2,TRBJ2-3,TGTGCCAGCAGCTCCGGCTGGGGGGGTAACGCAGATACGCAGTATTTT,CASSSGWGGNADTQYF
-,TRBV5-5,TRBD2,TRBJ2-1,TGTGCCAGCAGCCCCCGACTAGCCACCGAGCGGAATGAGCAGTTCTTC,CASSPRLATERNEQFF
few,TRBV2,TRBD1,TRBJ2-1,TGTGCCAGCAGTCCGGGACAGAGCAATGAGCAGTTCTTC,CASSPGQSNEQFF
-,TRBV7-2,TRBD2,TRBJ2-3,TGTGCCAGCAGCGGCGGGAGAGCGAGCACAGATACGCAGTATTTT,CASSGGRASTDTQYF
once,TRBV6-1,-,TRBJ2-1,TGTGCCAGCAGGGGGTCTTCCTACAATGAGCAGTTCTTC,CASRGSSYNEQFF
few,TRBV25-1,TRBD1,TRBJ1-1,TGTGCCAGCGCATCCCACAGGGGCCAAGGTGGTAACACTGAAGCTTTCTTT,CASASHRGQGGNTEAFF
-,TRBV6-1,-,TRBJ2-7,TGTGCCAGCAGTGCTTACGAGCAGTACTTC,CASSAYEQYF
-,TRBV5-4,-,TRBJ2-1,TGTGCCAGCAGCTTGACAGCGAGCTCCTACAATGAGCAGTTCTTC,CASSLTASSYNEQFF
-,TRBV19,TRBD1,TRBJ2-7,TGTGCCAGTAGTGCCGGGACAGGGAATAATTACGAGCAGTACTTC,CASSAGTGNNYEQYF
-,TRBV7-8,TRBD2,TRBJ2-5,TGTGCCAGCAGCAAGGGACTAGCGGGAGAGACCCAGTACTTC,CASSKGLAGETQYF
-,TRBV15,-,TRBJ2-1,TGTGCCACCAGCCCTAAAGGGGGTAGCTCCTACAATGAGCAGTTCTTC,CATSPKGGSSYNEQFF
-,TRBV6-5,TRBD1,TRBJ2-1,TGTGCCAGCAGTTACAGGGGGCGGGCCGACAATGAGCAGTTCTTC,CASSYRGRADNEQFF
-,TRBV5-1,TRBD1,TRBJ2-1,TGCGCCAGCAGCTTTTCCTGGGACAGGGCGGCGGATGAGCAGTTCTTC,CASSFSWDRAADEQFF
once,TRBV12-5,-,TRBJ2-7,TGTGCTAGTGGCTCATCCGGGGTAACCTACGAGCAGTACTTC,CASGSSGVTYEQYF
few,TRBV9,-,TRBJ2-2,TGTGCCAGCAGCGTGTTCGACTCCGCGAACACCGGGGAGCTGTTTTTT,CASSVFDSANTGELFF
-,TRBV11-2,-,TRBJ1-3,TGTGCCAGCAGCTTCCCGACAGGCTCTGGAAACACCATATATTTT,CASSFPTGSGNTIYF
once,TRBV27,-,TRBJ1-6,TGTGCCAGCAGTTTATCGGGGGGGGCCTACTATAATTCACCCCTCCACTTT,CASSLSGGAYYNSPLHF
-,TRBV5-6,-,TRBJ1-2,TGTGCCAGCAGCCCAACCCCCTTCAGGGCAGGGCCTGGCTACACCTTC,CASSPTPFRAGPGYTF
few,TRBV11-3,-,TRBJ2-1,TGTGCCAGCAAAAAGTCAGGGTCCGATGAGCAGTTCTTC,CASKKSGSDEQFF
-,TRBV15,TRBD1,TRBJ2-2,TGTGCCACCAGCATGACAGGGGATGGGACCGGGGAGCTGTTTTTT,CATSMTGDGTGELFF
-,TRBV7-9,TRBD1,TRBJ2-1,TGTGCCAGCAGCCGGTACGTGGGACAGGGAAGCACAAGGGATGAGCAGTTCTTC,CASSRYVGQGSTRDEQFF
-,TRBV2,TRBD1,TRBJ1-3,TGTGCCAGCAGTGGGCACCCGGGACAGGGCCGAACCTCTGGAAACACCATATATTTT,CASSGHPGQGRTSGNTIYF
-,TRBV18,TRBD2,TRBJ2-1,TGTGCCAGCTCACCACCTGGACTAGTTCGCAGTGAGCAGTTCTTC,CASSPPGLVRSEQFF
-,TRBV28,TRBD1,TRBJ1-1,TGTGCCCACAGGGACAGGGGGTACACTGAAGCTTTCTTT,CAHRDRGYTEAFF